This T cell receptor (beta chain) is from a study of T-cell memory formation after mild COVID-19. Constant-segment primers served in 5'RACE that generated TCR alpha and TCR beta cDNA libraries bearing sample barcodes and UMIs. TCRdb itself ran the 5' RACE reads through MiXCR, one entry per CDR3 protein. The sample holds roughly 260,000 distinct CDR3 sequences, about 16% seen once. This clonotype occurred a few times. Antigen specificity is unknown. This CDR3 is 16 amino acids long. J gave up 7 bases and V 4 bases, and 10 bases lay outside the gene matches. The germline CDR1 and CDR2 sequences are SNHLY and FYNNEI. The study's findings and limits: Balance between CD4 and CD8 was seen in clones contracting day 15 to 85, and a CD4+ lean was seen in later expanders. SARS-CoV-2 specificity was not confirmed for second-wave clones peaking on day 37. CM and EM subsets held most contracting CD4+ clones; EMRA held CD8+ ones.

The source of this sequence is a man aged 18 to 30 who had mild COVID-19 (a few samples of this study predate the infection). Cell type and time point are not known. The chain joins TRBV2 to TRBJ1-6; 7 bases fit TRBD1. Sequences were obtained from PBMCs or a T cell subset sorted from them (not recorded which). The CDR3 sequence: CASSVLTGSGNSPLHF. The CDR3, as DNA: TGTGCCAGCAGTGTACTGACAGGGTCAGGGAATTCACCCCTCCACTTT.